The 5 T cell receptor beta chains listed next were all sequenced from one sample in a study of blood T cells in healthy people across ages. Through a sample-barcoded 5' primer and a J-beta primer mix, a second PCR was run for roughly 6 to 12 cycles. TCRdb reprocessed the 5' RACE reads with MiXCR, giving one entry per CDR3 protein. The sample carries 720,000 or so distinct CDR3 sequences, about 43% recorded once. Input material: blood. These receptors were obtained from a man aged 80 or over in good health.

Concerning this clonotype itself: A read error may explain this, as a much larger clone is one base away. The chain uses TRBV5-1 and TRBJ2-7, with 7 nucleotides matching TRBD2. The CDR3 spans 14 residues. The germline gives CDR1 SGHRS, CDR2 YFSETQ. CDR3 bases: TGCGCCAGCAGAGTGGTAGCGGGCTTCTACGAGCAGCACTTC. This gives the protein CASRVVAGFYEQHF.

This clonotype was seen just once. CDR3 in DNA: TGTGCCAGCAGTGAGGGTCCCCCGGACCAGCCCCAGCATTTT. Its protein product is CASSEGPPDQPQHF. The chain is built from TRBV2 and TRBJ1-5; D is unresolved. This CDR3 region has 14 residues. With 3 bases removed from V and 7 bases from J, the gap between germline ends came to 13 bases. CDR1 and CDR2 from the germline V gene are SNHLY and FYNNEI.

The chain carries TRBV7-2 and TRBJ1-4; 9 nucleotides match TRBD1. CDR3 length: 15 amino acids. Looked up from germline, CDR1 is SGHTA and CDR2 is FQGNSA. V gave up 3 bases and J gave up 7 bases; unmatched junction bases: 6. The CDR3 is CASSFTTGGFEKLFF. CDR3 nucleotides: TGTGCCAGCAGCTTTACAACAGGGGGCTTTGAAAAACTGTTTTTT.

The chain combines TRBV11-3 with TRBJ2-3, with 13 bases aligning to TRBD2. The V segment lost 5 bases and the J segment 0 bases; nucleotides outside the gene matches: 8. Looked up from germline, CDR1 is SGHNT and CDR2 is YENEEA. This CDR3 spans 18 amino acids. CDR3 DNA sequence: TGTGCCAGCAGCAGAAGGACTAGCGGGGGCCCTAGCACAGATACGCAGTATTTT. Translating gives CASSRRTSGGPSTDTQYF.

The CDR3 reads CASSPPLSGRVKTQYF. Written as DNA, the CDR3 is TGTGCCAGCAGCCCGCCGCTGAGCGGCCGGGTAAAGACCCAGTACTTC. The chain recombines TRBV7-2 with TRBJ2-5; the D gene is possibly TRBD2 (5 bases). This CDR3 is built from 16 residues. Germline loops: CDR1 SGHTA, CDR2 FQGNSA. Between the trimmed V and J ends, which lost 5 bases and 6 bases, there was a span of 22 bases.